This TCR beta chain was sequenced during a study of blood T cell repertoires in COVID-19. Overall study: The cDNA or gDNA used as material had been derived from T cells, B-cell-depleted T cells, or PBMCs.

Profiling relied on immunoSEQ multiplex PCR, and the TCRdb table lists in-frame clones only, not all of them. The repertoire consists of some 200,000 clones, with roughly 80% occurring once and the leading ten covering 12%. V lost 2 bases to trimming and J lost 8 bases, with 11 bases between them. CDR1 is SGDLS, CDR2 YYNGEE, per germline. The CDR3 covers 14 residues. The sequenced sample was PBMCs or T cells enriched from blood (not recorded which). The genes are TRBV9 and TRBJ1-6; D not certain. This TCR derives from a man between 35 and 55 years old who had recovered from COVID-19. CDR3 protein: CASSVAASHSPLHF. The DNA for the CDR3 is TGTGCCAGCAGCGTGGCCGCTTCCCATTCACCCCTCCACTTT. The whole variable domain, filled in from reference TRBV9 and TRBJ1-6, reads DSGVTQTPKHLITATGQRVTLRCSPRSGDLSVYWYQQSLDQGLQFLIQYYNGEERAKGNILERFSAQQFPDLHSELNLSSLELGDSALYFCASSVAASHSPLHFGNGTRLTVT.